Sequencing of this T cell receptor beta chain was carried out in a study of T cells in Graves' hyperthyroidism and ophthalmopathy. Whole-study findings and limits: Ophthalmopathy and stable hyperthyroidism were told apart by a 13 V-J model.

Amplified regions were TCR beta CDR3 sequences from RNA transcripts. The HTBI set primed first-round TCR CDR3 RT-PCR. MiXCR was run by TCRdb on the multiplex PCR reads, yielding one entry per CDR3 protein. This sample yields roughly 500,000 distinct CDR3 sequences, of which about 15% are seen a single time; about 29% belongs to the top ten. Remarks on this clonotype: Its antigen is still unknown.

The CDR3 covers 14 residues. The V segment lost 1 base and the J segment 6 bases; nucleotides outside the gene matches: 6. Germline CDR1 and CDR2: MDHEN and SYDVKM. The clonotype was recovered from a woman aged 30 to 39 with Graves' ophthalmopathy. Specimen: blood. This rearrangement joins TRBV28 to TRBJ2-7; 7 bases are shared with TRBD1. The CDR3 DNA reads as TGTGCCAGCAGTTTATTAGGGGGCGAGGCCGAGCAGTACTTC. It encodes CASSLLGGEAEQYF. The variable domain in full, with the rest retrieved from reference TRBV28 and TRBJ2-7, is DVKVTQSSRYLVKRTGEKVFLECVQDMDHENMFWYRQDPGLGLRLIYFSYDVKMKEKGDIPEGYSVSREKKERFSLILESASTNQTSMYLCASSLLGGEAEQYFGPGTRLTVT.